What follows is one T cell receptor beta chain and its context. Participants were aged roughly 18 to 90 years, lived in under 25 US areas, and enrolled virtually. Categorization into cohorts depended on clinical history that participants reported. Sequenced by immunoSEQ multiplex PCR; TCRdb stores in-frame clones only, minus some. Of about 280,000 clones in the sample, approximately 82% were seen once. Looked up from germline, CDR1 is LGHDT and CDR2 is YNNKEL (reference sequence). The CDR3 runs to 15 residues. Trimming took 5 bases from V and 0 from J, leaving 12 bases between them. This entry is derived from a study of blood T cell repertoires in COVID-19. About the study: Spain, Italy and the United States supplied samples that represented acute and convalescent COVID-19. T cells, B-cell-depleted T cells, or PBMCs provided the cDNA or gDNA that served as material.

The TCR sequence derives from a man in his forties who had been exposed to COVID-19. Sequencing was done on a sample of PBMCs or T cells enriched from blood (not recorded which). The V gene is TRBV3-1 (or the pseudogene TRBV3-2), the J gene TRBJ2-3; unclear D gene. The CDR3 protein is CASSTIARSTDTQYF. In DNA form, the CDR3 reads TGTGCCAGCAGCACCATTGCTCGGAGCACAGATACGCAGTATTTT.